These 10 T cell receptor beta chains were sequenced from one sample in a study of blood T cell repertoires in COVID-19. The assay was immunoSEQ multiplex PCR, and TCRdb's table has in-frame clones only and misses some. The profile shows 400,000 to 450,000 clones, roughly 88% of them singletons. Sequenced: peripheral blood. The receptors were gathered from a woman between 50 and 59 years old with COVID-19, enrolled during active disease.

The rearrangement links TRBV7-9 to TRBJ1-6; D remains unclear. V lost 3 bases and J lost 0, with 6 bases in between. CDR1 SEHNR and CDR2 FQNEAQ come from the germline V gene (reference sequence). The CDR3 contains 15 residues. The CDR3 loop reads CASSFLSSYNSPLHF. In DNA, the CDR3 is TGTGCCAGCAGCTTTCTCAGCTCCTATAATTCACCCCTCCACTTT.

On this clone: The sample has other DNA sequences that encode this CDR3 too. The J gene is TRBJ1-1, the V gene TRBV5-1; tentative D call: TRBD1 (5 bases). Per germline, CDR1 SGHRS and CDR2 YFSETQ. There are 14 residues in the CDR3. Trimming pared 0 bases from V and 4 bases from J, leaving 10 bases between. In DNA form, the CDR3 reads TGCGCCAGCAGCTTGGGGCAGGGAGGCACTGAAGCTTTCTTT. Translation gives CASSLGQGGTEAFF.

The gene calls are TRBV7-6 and TRBJ1-5, with D uncertain. The CDR3 has 13 residues. Germline V CDR1 and CDR2: SGHVS, FNYEAQ. With 1 base removed from V and 6 bases from J, the gap between germline ends came to 7 bases. As DNA, the CDR3 is TGTGCCAGCAGCTTAGGTGGGAGTCAGCCCCAGCATTTT. Translated, it gives CASSLGGSQPQHF.

The V and J genes are TRBV6-6 and TRBJ1-1; tentatively, D is TRBD1 (6 bases). The CDR3 has 12 amino acids. Trimming took off 4 bases at V and 5 bases at J, with 8 bases between the two ends. The germline V gene encodes CDR1 MNHNY and CDR2 SVGAGI (reference sequence). CDR3 nucleotide sequence: TGTGCCAGCAGTTTAACAGGGACTGAAGCTTTCTTT. This codes for CASSLTGTEAFF.

The rearrangement uses TRBV5-1 and TRBJ1-5; D unclear. Germline assignment: CDR1 SGHRS and CDR2 YFSETQ. Trimming removed 4 bases from V and 4 bases from J, with 12 bases in between. The CDR3 consists of 14 residues. CDR3 residues: CASSGGGLNQPQHF. The CDR3 DNA reads as TGCGCCAGCAGCGGCGGCGGTTTAAATCAGCCCCAGCATTTT. The variable domain in full, with the rest retrieved from reference TRBV5-1 and TRBJ1-5, is KAGVTQTPRYLIKTRGQQVTLSCSPISGHRSVSWYQQTPGQGLQFLFEYFSETQRNKGNFPGRFSGRQFSNSRSEMNVSTLELGDSALYLCASSGGGLNQPQHFGDGTRLSIL.

This chain joins TRBV14 and TRBJ2-1; 8 positions agree with TRBD2. From germline, CDR1 is SGHDN and CDR2 FVKESK. This CDR3 comprises 15 residues. The junction had 9 bases not matched to a gene; V was cut back by 4 bases and J by 7 bases. The CDR3 loop reads CASSLLGGATNEQFF. CDR3 nucleotide sequence: TGTGCCAGCAGCCTACTCGGGGGGGCTACGAATGAGCAGTTCTTC.

This clone has just one count. At the DNA level, this CDR3 is encoded by other sequences in the same sample as well. The V call is TRBV27, the J call TRBJ1-2, with unresolved D. The ends were cut back, 3 bases at V and 2 bases at J, with 7 bases in the middle. Germline CDR1 MNHEY, CDR2 SMNVEV (reference sequence). The CDR3 extends over 13 amino acids. The CDR3 DNA sequence: TGTGCCAGCAGTTTGGGCAGGAACTATGGCTACACCTTC. Translation: CASSLGRNYGYTF.

This chain connects TRBV27 to TRBJ1-5; D remains ambiguous. The V gene's germline CDR1 is MNHEY and CDR2 SMNVEV (reference sequence). Trimming shortened V by 0 bases and J by 7 bases, and 13 bases separated the two germline ends. The CDR3 is made up of 15 amino acids. The CDR3 DNA reads as TGTGCCAGCAGTTTATCCCATCCGGGTTTCCAGCCCCAGCATTTT. It specifies CASSLSHPGFQPQHF.

In this sample, this clone turned up once. This chain uses TRBV13 with TRBJ1-4; D unclear. The CDR3 runs 14 residues. Germline-derived CDR1 and CDR2 are PRHDT and FYEKMQ (reference sequence). The V end lost 5 bases, the J end lost 8 bases, and 15 bases lay between the germline ends. CDR3 amino acids: CASSTRQRREKLFF. CDR3 DNA sequence: TGTGCCAGCAGCACTCGGCAGCGTCGGGAAAAACTGTTTTTT.

This chain links TRBV4-2 with TRBJ2-1; D might be TRBD1 (6 bases). Looked up from germline, CDR1 is LGHNA and CDR2 is YNFKEQ. With 0 bases removed from V and 12 bases from J, the gap between germline ends came to 15 bases. The CDR3 runs to 14 residues. In nucleotides, the CDR3 is TGTGCCAGCAGCCAAGAGATCTTGACAGGCGGGCAGTTCTTC. Protein: CASSQEILTGGQFF.